This TCR beta chain is drawn from a study of blood T cell repertoires in COVID-19. Data came from immunoSEQ multiplex PCR; TCRdb stores just in-frame clones and leaves some out. This table holds roughly 250,000 clones, approximately 88% found once. Germline V gene data show CDR1 as SGHTA and CDR2 as FQGNSA. Trimming shortened V by 0 bases and J by 1 base, and 4 bases separated the two germline ends. This CDR3 comprises 13 residues. Of note for this clone: Other nucleotide sequences from this sample produce the same CDR3.

Sequencing was performed on PBMCs or T cells enriched from blood (not recorded which). V and J are TRBV7-2 and TRBJ2-7; no reliable D call. This TCR was sampled from a woman aged 40 to 50 who had been exposed to COVID-19. The CDR3 sequence is CASSLAASYEQYF. The CDR3 DNA reads TGTGCCAGCAGCTTAGCGGCTTCCTACGAGCAGTACTTC.